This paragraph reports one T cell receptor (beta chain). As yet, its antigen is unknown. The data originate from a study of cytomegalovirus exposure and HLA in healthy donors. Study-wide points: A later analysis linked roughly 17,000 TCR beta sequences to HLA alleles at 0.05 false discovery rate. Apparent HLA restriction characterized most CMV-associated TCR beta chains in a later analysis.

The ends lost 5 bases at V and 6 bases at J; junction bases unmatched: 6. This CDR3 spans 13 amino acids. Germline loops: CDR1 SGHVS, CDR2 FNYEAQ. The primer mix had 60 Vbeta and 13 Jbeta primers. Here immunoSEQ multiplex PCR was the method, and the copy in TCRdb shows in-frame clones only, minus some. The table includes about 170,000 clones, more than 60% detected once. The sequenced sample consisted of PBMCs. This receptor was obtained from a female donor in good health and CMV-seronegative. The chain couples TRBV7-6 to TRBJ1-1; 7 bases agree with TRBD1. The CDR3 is CASSRDRVAEAFF. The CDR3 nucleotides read TGTGCCAGCAGCAGAGACAGGGTGGCTGAAGCTTTCTTT.